This T cell receptor (beta chain) comes out of a study of blood T cells in healthy people across ages. Whole-study results and caveats: It was the long-lived donors that had more naive CD4+ cells and higher diversity than aged donors. Diversity of TCR beta correlated strongly with naive T cell percentage.

Combining a sample-barcoded 5' primer with a J-beta primer mix, a second PCR ran for 7 to 11 cycles. TCRdb reprocessed the 5' RACE reads with MiXCR, giving one entry per CDR3 protein. Here the sample spans about 640,000 distinct CDR3 sequences, 45% to 65% being singletons. The germline V gene encodes CDR1 ENHRY and CDR2 SYGVKD. CDR3 length equals 13 residues. About this clonotype itself: The antigen is undetermined. A read error may account for a junction end that differs from germline.

This receptor was taken from a man in his fifties or sixties in good health. V gene TRBV10-3 combines with J gene TRBJ2-5; D gene ambiguous. Specimen: blood. CDR3 protein: CAIGEGSPPEQYF. The CDR3 DNA follows: TGTGCCATCGGTGAAGGCTCCCCTCCAGAGCAGTACTTC.